What follows are 18 T cell receptor beta chains derived from one specimen sequenced in a study of early T cells in non-severe SARS-CoV-2 infection. TCRdb re-analysed the 5' RACE reads in MiXCR, keeping a single row per CDR3 protein. The sample consists of fewer than 75,000 distinct CDR3 sequences, 18% of them appearing once. Sequencing was performed on whole blood, taken at baseline. The receptors originated from an adult who was a healthcare worker with PCR-confirmed SARS-CoV-2 infection or an uninfected control (not recorded which).

The genes are TRBV18 and TRBJ1-2; 8 bases are shared with TRBD1. There are 15 residues in the CDR3. With V trimmed by 2 bases and J by 8 bases, 10 bases remained unmatched. Germline values: CDR1 KGHSH, CDR2 LQKENI. CDR3 DNA sequence: TGTGCCAGCTCACCATACTCGGACAGGGAGGAAGGCTACACCTTC. Encoded protein: CASSPYSDREEGYTF.

The chain has TRBV11-2 and TRBJ2-6; a possible D gene is TRBD1 (6 bases). The CDR3 sequence is 16 residues long. V lost 3 bases, J lost 0 bases, and 9 bases lay in between. CDR1 and CDR2 (germline): SGHAT, FQNNGV. CDR3 in amino acids: CASSFTQGSGANVLTF. DNA for the CDR3: TGTGCCAGCAGCTTCACACAGGGCTCTGGGGCCAACGTCCTGACTTTC.

The rearrangement joins TRBV11-2 to TRBJ2-7; D remains unclear. Deletions cut 6 bases from V and 4 bases from J, with 7 bases between. Germline V gene data show CDR1 as SGHAT and CDR2 as FQNNGV. The CDR3 has 11 amino acids. The CDR3 loop is CASSTVYEQYF. The CDR3 bases are TGTGCCAGCAGTACAGTATACGAGCAGTACTTC.

This clonotype came up a few times. CDR3 bases: TGCGCCAGCAACCAAGCCGGCAACACCGGGGAGCTGTTTTTT. Protein product: CASNQAGNTGELFF. The V call is TRBV5-1, the J call TRBJ2-2; D is unresolved. CDR1 is SGHRS, CDR2 YFSETQ, per germline. Trimming removed 6 bases at V and 2 bases at J, with 11 bases between. This CDR3 comprises 14 residues.

This clonotype turned up a few times. V usage is TRBV11-3 and J usage is TRBJ2-2, with a tentative D call TRBD2 (6 bases). Germline CDR1 is SGHNT and CDR2 is YENEEA. V lost 5 bases, J lost 0 bases, and 10 bases lay in between. The CDR3 loop spans 15 amino acids. The CDR3 is CASSQGLANTGELFF. The CDR3 DNA reads TGTGCCAGCAGCCAGGGACTTGCGAACACCGGGGAGCTGTTTTTT.

This clonotype was seen a handful of times. The V call is TRBV6-6, the J call TRBJ2-5; tentatively, D is TRBD1 or TRBD2 (5 bases each). Trimming stripped 0 bases from V and 5 bases from J, with 10 bases between. In germline, CDR1 is MNHNY, CDR2 SVGAGI (reference sequence). The CDR3 has 14 residues. CDR3 sequence: CASSYSGRGETQYF. As DNA, the CDR3 is TGTGCCAGCAGTTACTCGGGGCGCGGGGAGACCCAGTACTTC.

The rearrangement links TRBV28 to TRBJ2-1, with 14 bases fitting TRBD2. Germline CDR1 is MDHEN and CDR2 is SYDVKM. With V trimmed by 6 bases and J by 11 bases, 6 bases remained unmatched. The CDR3 totals 14 residues. CDR3 in amino acids: CASRPGLAGAQQFF. In nucleotides, the CDR3 is TGTGCCAGCAGGCCGGGACTAGCGGGGGCTCAGCAGTTCTTC.

This clonotype was seen more than once but under ten times. The chain has TRBV11-2 and TRBJ2-5, with D unclear. The germline gives CDR1 SGHAT, CDR2 FQNNGV. This CDR3 is built from 15 residues. Trimming stripped 2 bases from V and 4 bases from J, with 14 bases between. CDR3: CASSLLARMGETQYF. The CDR3 DNA reads as TGTGCCAGCAGCTTACTGGCGAGAATGGGAGAGACCCAGTACTTC.

This clonotype has a handful of counts. The CDR3 DNA is TGTGCCAGCAGCCAAGAAAGGAACACTGAAGCTTTCTTT. Encoded protein: CASSQERNTEAFF. The J gene is TRBJ1-1, the V gene TRBV14; D remains unclear. CDR3 length equals 13 residues. The V gene lost 0 bases and the J gene lost 1 base, with 3 bases spanning the gap. Germline V lookup: CDR1 SGHDN, CDR2 FVKESK. The full variable domain, completed using reference TRBV14 and TRBJ1-1, is EAGVTQFPSHSVIEKGQTVTLRCDPISGHDNLYWYRRVMGKEIKFLLHFVKESKQDESGMPNNRFLAERTGGTYSTLKVQPAELEDSGVYFCASSQERNTEAFFGQGTRLTVV.

The CDR3 region has the DNA TGTGCCAGCAGCTACCAGGGGAGGGGAGGAGACGAGCAGTACTTC. Protein sequence: CASSYQGRGGDEQYF. The chain is built from TRBV7-9 and TRBJ2-7, with D tentatively TRBD2 (7 bases). Germline V gives CDR1 SEHNR, CDR2 FQNEAQ (reference sequence). The CDR3 runs to 15 residues. Deletions cut 4 bases from V and 5 bases from J, with 18 bases between.

There are a few counts of this clonotype. A junction end diverges from the germline sequence, so it may reflect a read error. The V gene is TRBV5-5, the J gene TRBJ2-6; TRBD1 might be the D (5 bases). CDR3 length: 17 residues. The germline V gene encodes CDR1 SGHKS and CDR2 YYEKEE (reference sequence). Written as DNA, the CDR3 is TGTGCCAGCAACTTGAGGCAGGACATCTCTGGGGCCAACGTCCTGACTTTC. It specifies CASNLRQDISGANVLTF.

The rearrangement links TRBV2 to TRBJ2-3; D not certain. Deletions cut 6 bases from V and 4 bases from J, with 17 bases between. Germline V gene sequence: CDR1 SNHLY, CDR2 FYNNEI. The CDR3 contains 15 residues. CDR3 residues: CASSKGAAQPDTQYF. Here the CDR3 DNA reads TGTGCCAGCAGCAAAGGCGCAGCCCAGCCAGATACGCAGTATTTT.

The sample holds a few counts of this clonotype. The genes are TRBV4-2 and TRBJ2-2, with 7 bases lining up with TRBD2. This CDR3 is 17 amino acids long. J lost 0 bases, V lost 4 bases, and 8 bases had no gene match. Germline values: CDR1 LGHNA, CDR2 YNFKEQ. In nucleotides, the CDR3 is TGTGCCAGCAGCCGGGGGAGGGGTAGTGCGAACACCGGGGAGCTGTTTTTT. Its protein is CASSRGRGSANTGELFF.

This clonotype was seen a handful of times. The CDR3 loop is CASSSLGLAGVREQYF. Written as DNA, the CDR3 is TGTGCCAGCAGCTCTCTCGGACTAGCGGGAGTGAGGGAGCAGTACTTC. The chain carries TRBV7-2 and TRBJ2-7, with 13 bases that match TRBD2. This CDR3 is 16 amino acids long. CDR1 and CDR2 (germline): SGHTA, FQGNSA. V lost 4 bases and J lost 7; bases outside the gene matches: 10.

This clonotype was found many times. The V call is TRBV5-1, the J call TRBJ2-7, with D perhaps TRBD1 or TRBD2 (5 bases each). This CDR3 is built from 15 residues. Per germline, CDR1 SGHRS and CDR2 YFSETQ. The V gene lost 4 bases and the J gene lost 0 bases, with 14 bases spanning the gap. In DNA form, the CDR3 reads TGCGCCAGCAGCACCGGGGACGGTTTCTCCTACGAGCAGTACTTC. Translating gives CASSTGDGFSYEQYF.

DNA of the CDR3: TGTGCCAGCAGCCTCCGGGACAGATCAAATACGCAGTATTTT. Its protein is CASSLRDRSNTQYF. The V gene is TRBV7-8, the J gene TRBJ2-3; 7 nucleotides align to TRBD1. CDR3 length: 14 residues. The V segment lost 5 bases and the J segment 7 bases; nucleotides outside the gene matches: 9. CDR1 is SGHVS and CDR2 is FQNEAQ in the germline V gene.

The chain is built from TRBV7-6 and TRBJ1-6, with D uncertain. Deletions cut 5 bases from V and 9 bases from J, with 20 bases between. Looked up from germline, CDR1 is SGHVS and CDR2 is FNYEAQ. The CDR3 sequence is 16 residues long. CDR3 bases: TGTGCCAGCAGCACCAGCCCCACAAGGGCGGGTTCACCCCTCCACTTT. As protein: CASSTSPTRAGSPLHF.

This clonotype came up many times. The gene calls are TRBV7-6 and TRBJ1-4, with D perhaps matching TRBD1 (5 bases). The CDR3 sequence is 15 residues long. Per germline, CDR1 SGHVS and CDR2 FNYEAQ. The ends were cut back, 0 bases at V and 4 bases at J, with 9 bases in the middle. CDR3 DNA sequence: TGTGCCAGCAGCTTAGCGGGGCGGAGTAATGAAAAACTGTTTTTT. Translation: CASSLAGRSNEKLFF.